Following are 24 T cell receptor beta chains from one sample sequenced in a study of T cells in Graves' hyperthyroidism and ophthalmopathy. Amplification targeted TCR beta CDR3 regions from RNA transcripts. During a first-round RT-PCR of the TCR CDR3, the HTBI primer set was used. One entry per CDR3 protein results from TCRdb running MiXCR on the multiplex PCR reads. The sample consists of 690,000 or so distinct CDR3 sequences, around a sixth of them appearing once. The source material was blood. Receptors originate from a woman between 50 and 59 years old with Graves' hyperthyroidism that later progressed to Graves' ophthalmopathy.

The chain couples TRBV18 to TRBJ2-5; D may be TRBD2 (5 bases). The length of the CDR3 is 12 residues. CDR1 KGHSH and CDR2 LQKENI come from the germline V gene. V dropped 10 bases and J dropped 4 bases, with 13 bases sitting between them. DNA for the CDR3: TGTGCCACCGCGACGAGCGGAGAGACCCAGTACTTC. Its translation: CATATSGETQYF.

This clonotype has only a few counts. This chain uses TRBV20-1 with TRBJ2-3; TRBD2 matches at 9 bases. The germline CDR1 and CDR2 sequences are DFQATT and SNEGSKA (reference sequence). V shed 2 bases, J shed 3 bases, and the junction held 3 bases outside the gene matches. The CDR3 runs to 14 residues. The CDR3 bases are TGCAGTGCTAGACGCGGGGGGGCGACAGATACGCAGTATTTT. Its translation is CSARRGGATDTQYF.

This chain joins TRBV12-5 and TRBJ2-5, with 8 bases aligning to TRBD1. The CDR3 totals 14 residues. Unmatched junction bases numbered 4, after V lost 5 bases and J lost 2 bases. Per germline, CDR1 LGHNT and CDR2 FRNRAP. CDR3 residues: CASGMTGEQETQYF. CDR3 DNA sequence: TGTGCTAGTGGTATGACAGGGGAACAAGAGACCCAGTACTTC.

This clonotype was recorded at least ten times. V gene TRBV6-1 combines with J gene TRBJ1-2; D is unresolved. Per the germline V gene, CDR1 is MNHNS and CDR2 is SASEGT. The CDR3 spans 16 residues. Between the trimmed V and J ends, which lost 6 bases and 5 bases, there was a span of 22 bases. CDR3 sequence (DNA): TGTGCCAGCAGCCCCTATTTTGGGATGCTGGAGTATGGCTACACCTTC. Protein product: CASSPYFGMLEYGYTF.

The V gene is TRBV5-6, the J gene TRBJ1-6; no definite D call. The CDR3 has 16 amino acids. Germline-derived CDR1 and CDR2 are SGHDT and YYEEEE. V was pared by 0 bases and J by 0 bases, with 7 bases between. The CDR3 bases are TGTGCCAGCAGCTTGGTTAGCAGCTCCTATAATTCACCCCTCCACTTT. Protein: CASSLVSSSYNSPLHF.

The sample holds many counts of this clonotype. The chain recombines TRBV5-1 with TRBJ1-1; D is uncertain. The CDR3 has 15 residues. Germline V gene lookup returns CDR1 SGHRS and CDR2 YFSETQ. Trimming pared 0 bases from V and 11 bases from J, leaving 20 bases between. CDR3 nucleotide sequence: TGCGCCAGCAGCTTGGACGTAGGCCCCGAAGAAGGGGCTTTCTTT. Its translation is CASSLDVGPEEGAFF.

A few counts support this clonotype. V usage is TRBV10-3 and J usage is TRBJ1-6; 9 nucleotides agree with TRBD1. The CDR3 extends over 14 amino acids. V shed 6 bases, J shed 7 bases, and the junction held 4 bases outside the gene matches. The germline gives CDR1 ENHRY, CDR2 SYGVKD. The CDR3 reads CAISRDRENSPLHF. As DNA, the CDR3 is TGTGCCATCAGCAGGGACAGGGAGAATTCACCCCTCCACTTT.

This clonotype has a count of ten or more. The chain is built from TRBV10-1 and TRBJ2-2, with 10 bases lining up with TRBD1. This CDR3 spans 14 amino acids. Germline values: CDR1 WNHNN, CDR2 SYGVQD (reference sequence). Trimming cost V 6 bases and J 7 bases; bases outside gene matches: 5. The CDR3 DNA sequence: TGCGCCAGCAGAAAGGACAGGGGGAACGGGGAGCTGTTTTTT. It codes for CASRKDRGNGELFF.

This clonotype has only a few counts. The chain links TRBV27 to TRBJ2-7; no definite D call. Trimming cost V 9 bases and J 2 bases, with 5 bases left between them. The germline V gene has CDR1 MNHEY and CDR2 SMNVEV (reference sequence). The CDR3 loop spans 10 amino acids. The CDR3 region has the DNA TGTGCCAGGGGAACCTACGAGCAGTACTTC. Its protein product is CARGTYEQYF.

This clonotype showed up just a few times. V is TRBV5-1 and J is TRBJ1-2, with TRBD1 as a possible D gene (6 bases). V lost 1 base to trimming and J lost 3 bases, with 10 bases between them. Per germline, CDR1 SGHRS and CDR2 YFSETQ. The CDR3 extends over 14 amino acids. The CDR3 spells CASSLTGSYYGYTF. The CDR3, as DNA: TGCGCCAGCAGCTTGACAGGGTCCTACTATGGCTACACCTTC.

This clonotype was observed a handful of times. CDR3 residues: CASSRRTGEGQPQHF. The CDR3 DNA is TGCGCCAGCAGCAGGCGGACAGGGGAAGGGCAGCCCCAGCATTTT. J is TRBJ1-5 and V is TRBV4-1; 9 nucleotides align to TRBD1. V was clipped by 5 bases and J by 7 bases; unmatched bases: 9. This CDR3 spans 15 amino acids. Germline V gives CDR1 MGHRA, CDR2 YSYEKL.

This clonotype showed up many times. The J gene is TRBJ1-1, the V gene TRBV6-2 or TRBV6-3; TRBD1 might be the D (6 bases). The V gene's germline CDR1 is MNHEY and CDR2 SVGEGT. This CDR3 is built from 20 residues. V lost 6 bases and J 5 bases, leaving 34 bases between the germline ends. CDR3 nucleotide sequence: TGTGCCAGCAGCCACACCCTAAACAGGGTCGGTAGGCCTCCGGGTACTGAAGCTTTCTTT. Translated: CASSHTLNRVGRPPGTEAFF.

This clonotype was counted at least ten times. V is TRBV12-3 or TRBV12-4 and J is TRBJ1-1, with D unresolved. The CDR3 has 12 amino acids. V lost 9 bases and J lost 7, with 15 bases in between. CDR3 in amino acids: CASTRAGIEAFF. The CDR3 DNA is TGTGCCAGTACAAGGGCGGGGATTGAAGCTTTCTTT.

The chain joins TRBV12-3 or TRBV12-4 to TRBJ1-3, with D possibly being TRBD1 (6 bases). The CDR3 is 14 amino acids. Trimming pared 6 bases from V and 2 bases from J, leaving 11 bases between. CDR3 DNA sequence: TGTGCCAGCAGAATCAGGGGAACTGGAAACACCATATATTTT. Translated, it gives CASRIRGTGNTIYF.

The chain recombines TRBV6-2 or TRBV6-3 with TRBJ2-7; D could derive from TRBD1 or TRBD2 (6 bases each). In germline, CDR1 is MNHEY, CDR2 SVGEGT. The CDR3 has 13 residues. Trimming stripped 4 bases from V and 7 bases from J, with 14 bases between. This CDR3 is CASSFWGAEEQYF. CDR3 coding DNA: TGTGCCAGCAGTTTTTGGGGGGCGGAAGAGCAGTACTTC.

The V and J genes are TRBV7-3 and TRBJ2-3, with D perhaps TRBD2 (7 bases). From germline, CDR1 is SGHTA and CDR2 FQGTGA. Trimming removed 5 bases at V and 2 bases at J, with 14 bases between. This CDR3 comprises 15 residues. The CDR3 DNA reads TGTGCCAGCAGCCCCTGGGGGGGGCACACAGATACGCAGTATTTT. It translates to CASSPWGGHTDTQYF.

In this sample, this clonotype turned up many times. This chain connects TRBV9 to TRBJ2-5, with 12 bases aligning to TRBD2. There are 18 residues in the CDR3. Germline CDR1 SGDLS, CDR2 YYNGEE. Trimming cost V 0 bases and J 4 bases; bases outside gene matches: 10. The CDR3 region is CASSVEPSGGALGETQYF. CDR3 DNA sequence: TGTGCCAGCAGCGTAGAGCCTAGCGGGGGGGCTCTAGGAGAGACCCAGTACTTC. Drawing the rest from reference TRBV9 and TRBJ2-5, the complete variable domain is DSGVTQTPKHLITATGQRVTLRCSPRSGDLSVYWYQQSLDQGLQFLIQYYNGEERAKGNILERFSAQQFPDLHSELNLSSLELGDSALYFCASSVEPSGGALGETQYFGPGTRLLVL.

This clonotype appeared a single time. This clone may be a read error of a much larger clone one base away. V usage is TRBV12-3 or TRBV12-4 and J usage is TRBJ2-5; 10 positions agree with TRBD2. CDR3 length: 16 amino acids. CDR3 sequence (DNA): TGTGCCAGCAGTTCCCAGCGGGGGGGCCAACAAGAGACCCAGTGCTTC. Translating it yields CASSSQRGGQQETQCF.

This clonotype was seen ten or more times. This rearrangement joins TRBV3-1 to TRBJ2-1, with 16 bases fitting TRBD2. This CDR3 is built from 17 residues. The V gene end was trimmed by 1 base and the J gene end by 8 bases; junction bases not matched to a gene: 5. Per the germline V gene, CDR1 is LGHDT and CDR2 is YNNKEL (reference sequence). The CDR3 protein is CASSQGSGLAGGHEQFF. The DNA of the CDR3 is TGTGCCAGCAGCCAAGGATCGGGACTAGCGGGGGGGCATGAGCAGTTCTTC.

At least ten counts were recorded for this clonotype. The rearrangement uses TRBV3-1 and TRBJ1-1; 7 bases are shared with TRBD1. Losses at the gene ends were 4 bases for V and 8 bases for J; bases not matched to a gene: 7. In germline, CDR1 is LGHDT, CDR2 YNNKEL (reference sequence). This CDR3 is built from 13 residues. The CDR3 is CASSLLAGQEAFF. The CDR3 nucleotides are TGTGCCAGCAGCCTCCTAGCGGGACAGGAAGCTTTCTTT.

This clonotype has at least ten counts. The CDR3, as DNA: TGTGCCAGCAGCTTAACCGTCCAGCGGAGCTCCTACAATGAGCAGTTCTTC. Translation gives CASSLTVQRSSYNEQFF. The chain links TRBV11-2 to TRBJ2-1; tentatively, D is TRBD2 (5 bases). Germline CDR1 SGHAT, CDR2 FQNNGV. V was shortened by 2 bases and J by 0 bases, with 14 bases between the two germline ends. The CDR3 covers 17 residues.

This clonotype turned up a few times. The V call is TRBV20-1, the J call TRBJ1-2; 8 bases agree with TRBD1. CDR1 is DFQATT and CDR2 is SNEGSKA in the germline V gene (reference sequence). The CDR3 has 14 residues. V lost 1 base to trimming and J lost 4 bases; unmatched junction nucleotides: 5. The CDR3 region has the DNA TGCAGTGCTAGAGCGGGACAGGACTTCTATGGCTACACCTTC. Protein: CSARAGQDFYGYTF.

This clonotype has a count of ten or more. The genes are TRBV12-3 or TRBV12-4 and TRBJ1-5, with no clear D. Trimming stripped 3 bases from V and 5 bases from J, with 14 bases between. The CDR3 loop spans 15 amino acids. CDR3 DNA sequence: TGTGCCAGCAGTTTTCTGGAGGCAGCGGATCAGCCCCAGCATTTT. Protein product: CASSFLEAADQPQHF.

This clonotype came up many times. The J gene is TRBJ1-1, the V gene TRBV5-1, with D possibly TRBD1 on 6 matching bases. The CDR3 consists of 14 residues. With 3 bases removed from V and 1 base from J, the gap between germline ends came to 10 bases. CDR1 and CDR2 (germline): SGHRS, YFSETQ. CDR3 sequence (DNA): TGCGCCAGCAGCTCGATACAGGGGAACACTGAAGCTTTCTTT. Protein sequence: CASSSIQGNTEAFF.